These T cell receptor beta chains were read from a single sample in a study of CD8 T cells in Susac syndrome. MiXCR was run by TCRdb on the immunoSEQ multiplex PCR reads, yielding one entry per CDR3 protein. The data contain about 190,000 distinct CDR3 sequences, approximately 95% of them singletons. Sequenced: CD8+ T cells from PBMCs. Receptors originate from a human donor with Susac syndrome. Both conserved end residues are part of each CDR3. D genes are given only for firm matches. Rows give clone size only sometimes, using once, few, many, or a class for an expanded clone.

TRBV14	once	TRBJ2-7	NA	CASSQLGASYEQYF	TGTGCCAGCAGCCAGTTGGGGGCTTCATACGAGCAGTACTTC
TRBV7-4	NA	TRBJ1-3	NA	CASSPPITSGNTIYF	TGTGCCAGCAGCCCTCCTATTACCTCTGGAAACACCATATATTTT
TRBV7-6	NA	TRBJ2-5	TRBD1	CASSLGQGAEETQYF	TGTGCCAGCAGCTTAGGGCAGGGGGCTGAAGAGACCCAGTACTTC
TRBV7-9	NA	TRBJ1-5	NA	CASSLGNDQPQHF	TGTGCCAGCAGCTTAGGGAATGATCAGCCCCAGCATTTT
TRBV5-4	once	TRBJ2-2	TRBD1	CASSFGRGQGATGELFF	TGTGCCAGCAGCTTCGGCAGGGGGCAGGGAGCCACCGGGGAGCTGTTTTTT
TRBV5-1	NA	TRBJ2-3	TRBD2	CASSFTSGGFDTQYF	TGCGCCAGCAGCTTTACAAGCGGGGGGTTTGATACGCAGTATTTT
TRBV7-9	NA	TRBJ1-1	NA	CASSLYNSNTEAFF	TGTGCCAGCAGCTTATACAACAGCAACACTGAAGCTTTCTTT
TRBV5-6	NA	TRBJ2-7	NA	CASSLWGGPPEQYF	TGTGCCAGCAGCTTGTGGGGCGGACCGCCCGAGCAGTACTTC
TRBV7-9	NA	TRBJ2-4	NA	CASSGTERVNIQYF	TGTGCCAGCAGCGGGACGGAGAGGGTAAACATTCAGTACTTC
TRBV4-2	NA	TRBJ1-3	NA	CASSPQGVSGNTIYF	TGTGCCAGCAGCCCACAGGGAGTCTCTGGAAACACCATATATTTT
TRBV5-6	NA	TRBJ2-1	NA	CASSTANEQFF	TGTGCCAGCAGCACCGCCAATGAGCAGTTCTTC
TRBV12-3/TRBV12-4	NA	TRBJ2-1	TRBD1	CASSSRDRGYNEQFF	TGTGCCAGCAGTTCGAGGGACAGGGGTTACAATGAGCAGTTCTTC
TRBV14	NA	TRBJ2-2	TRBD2	CASSQQAGVIGELFF	TGTGCCAGCAGCCAACAAGCGGGAGTGATCGGGGAGCTGTTTTTT
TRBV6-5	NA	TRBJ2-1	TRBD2	CASSYGLADYNEQFF	TGTGCCAGCAGTTACGGTCTAGCGGACTACAATGAGCAGTTCTTC
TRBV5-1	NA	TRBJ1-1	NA	CASSLEWGRDTEAFF	TGCGCCAGCAGCTTGGAATGGGGCAGGGACACTGAAGCTTTCTTT
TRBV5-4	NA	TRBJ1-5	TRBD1	CASSSRDSGQPQHF	TGTGCCAGCAGCTCCCGGGACAGCGGTCAGCCCCAGCATTTT
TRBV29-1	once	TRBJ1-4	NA	CSVEDPRADNEKLFF	TGCAGCGTTGAAGACCCCAGGGCCGATAATGAAAAACTGTTTTTT
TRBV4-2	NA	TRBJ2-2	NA	CASSLAETHGGELFF	TGTGCCAGCAGCCTAGCGGAGACCCATGGCGGGGAGCTGTTTTTT
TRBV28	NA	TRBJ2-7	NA	CASSLVSGANEQYF	TGTGCCAGCAGTTTAGTATCGGGTGCCAACGAGCAGTACTTC
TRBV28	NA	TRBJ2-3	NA	CASSFGSGGEGDTQYF	TGTGCCAGCAGTTTCGGTAGTGGAGGGGAAGGGGATACGCAGTATTTT
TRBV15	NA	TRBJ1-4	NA	CATSSRGTRGEKLFF	TGTGCCACCAGCAGCCGGGGTACCAGGGGAGAAAAACTGTTTTTT
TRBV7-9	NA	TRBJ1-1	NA	CASSLVPNTEAFF	TGTGCCAGCAGCTTAGTTCCGAACACTGAAGCTTTCTTT
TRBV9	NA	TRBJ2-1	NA	CASSVARGVGDNEQFF	TGTGCCAGCAGCGTAGCGAGGGGAGTGGGGGACAATGAGCAGTTCTTC
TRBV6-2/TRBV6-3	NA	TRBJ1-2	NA	CASSDDRGYTF	TGTGCCAGCAGTGACGACAGAGGCTACACCTTC
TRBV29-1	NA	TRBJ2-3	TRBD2	CSVEDRGLAFYTQYF	TGCAGCGTTGAAGACCGGGGACTAGCCTTCTATACGCAGTATTTT
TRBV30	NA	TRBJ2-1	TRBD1	CAWSVMTGNVRNEQFF	TGTGCCTGGAGTGTTATGACAGGGAACGTGCGCAATGAGCAGTTCTTC
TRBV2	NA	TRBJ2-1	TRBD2	CASSFSSSGGLSYNEQFF	TGTGCCAGCAGCTTTAGCTCTAGCGGGGGCCTCTCCTACAATGAGCAGTTCTTC
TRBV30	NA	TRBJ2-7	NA	CAWSETVYEQYF	TGTGCCTGGAGTGAAACAGTCTACGAGCAGTACTTC
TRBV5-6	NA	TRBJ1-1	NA	CASSLAFRAAEAFF	TGTGCCAGCAGCTTGGCTTTTCGGGCAGCAGAAGCTTTCTTT
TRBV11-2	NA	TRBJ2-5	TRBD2	CASSITTGLAGGTSETQYF	TGTGCCAGCAGCATAACAACCGGACTAGCGGGAGGTACATCAGAGACCCAGTACTTC
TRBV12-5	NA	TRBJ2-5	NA	CASTPTRLKYQETQYF	TGTGCTAGTACTCCCACGCGGCTCAAGTACCAAGAGACCCAGTACTTC
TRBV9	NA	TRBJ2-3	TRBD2	CASSVGSAGGDTQYF	TGTGCCAGCAGCGTAGGTAGTGCGGGAGGAGATACGCAGTATTTT
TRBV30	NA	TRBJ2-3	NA	CAWSVFGSMSTDTQYF	TGTGCCTGGAGTGTATTCGGCTCCATGAGCACAGATACGCAGTATTTT
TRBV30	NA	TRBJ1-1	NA	CAWSIVGVTEAFF	TGTGCCTGGAGTATTGTGGGGGTCACTGAAGCTTTCTTT
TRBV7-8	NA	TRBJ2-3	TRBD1	CASSERTGSRDTQYF	TGTGCCAGCAGCGAACGGACAGGGTCAAGGGATACGCAGTATTTT
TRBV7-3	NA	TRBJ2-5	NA	CASSTGQQETQYF	TGTGCCAGCAGCACCGGACAGCAAGAGACCCAGTACTTC
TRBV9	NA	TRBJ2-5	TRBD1	CASSVGGRGRGETQYF	TGTGCCAGCAGCGTAGGTGGCAGGGGGCGCGGAGAGACCCAGTACTTC